This T cell receptor (beta chain) was observed in a study of molecular identifiers for immune sequencing clone quantification. Across the whole study: Sequencing covered four of five parts into which replicate RNA from about 20,000 or 100,000 naive CD8 cells was split.

MiXCR, run by TCRdb on the PCR reads, gives a single entry per CDR3 protein. Found here are about 330,000 distinct CDR3 sequences, roughly a quarter of them singletons; the top ten hold approximately 0.74%. Naive CD8 sequencing libraries were generated from around 20,000 to 990,000 sorted cells, with 10%, 30% or 50% RNA as input. Worth noting for this clonotype: Its antigen is undetermined.

Study outcomes and limitations: Barcode collisions between identical TCR molecules could shrink estimates of highly expanded clone sizes.

With 7 bases clipped from V and 9 bases from J, the junction kept 12 bases outside the gene matches. CDR1 PRHDT and CDR2 FYEKMQ come from the germline V gene (reference sequence). The CDR3 extends over 15 amino acids. The TCR originated in a human donor in good health. Some libraries in this study had Jurkat cell RNA spiked in. The material sequenced was naive CD8+ T cells from blood, with Jurkat cell RNA spiked in. Subset here: FACS-sorted CD8+CD4-CCR7+CD45RA+ naive T cells. The chain employs TRBV13 and TRBJ2-5; 12 bases are a match to TRBD2. CDR3 nucleotide sequence: TGTGCCAGCAAGCAACTAGCGGGAGGACAAGCGCCCCAGTACTTC. This encodes CASKQLAGGQAPQYF.